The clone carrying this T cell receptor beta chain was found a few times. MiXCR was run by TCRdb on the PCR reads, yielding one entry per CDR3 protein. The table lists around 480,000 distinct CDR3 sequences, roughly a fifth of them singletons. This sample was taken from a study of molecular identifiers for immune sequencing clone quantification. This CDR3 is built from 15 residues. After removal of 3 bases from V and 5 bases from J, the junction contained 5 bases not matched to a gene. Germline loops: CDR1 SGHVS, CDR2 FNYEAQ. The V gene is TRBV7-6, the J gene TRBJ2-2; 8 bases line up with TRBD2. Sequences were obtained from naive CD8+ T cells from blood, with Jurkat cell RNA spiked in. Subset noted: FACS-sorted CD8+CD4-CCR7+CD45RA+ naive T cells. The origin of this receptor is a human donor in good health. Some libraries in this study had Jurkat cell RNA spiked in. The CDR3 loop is CASSFGGGSTGELFF. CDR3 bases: TGTGCCAGCAGCTTCGGGGGGGGATCTACCGGGGAGCTGTTTTTT.